This entry concerns a single T cell receptor beta chain. As yet, its antigen is unknown. The data derive from a study of OX40 agonist ivuxolimab in advanced cancers. Study details: A mean age of roughly 60 years, range roughly 23 to 79, was recorded, and approximately 85% were male. Checkpoint inhibitors had been given previously to roughly 36% of patients.

Study-wide findings and caveats: Specificity for antigen went undetermined in the expanded peripheral T cells. Among the lowest peripheral clonal expansion occurred in 0.1-3.0 mg/kg partial responders.

The length of the CDR3 is 15 residues. V gave up 1 base and J gave up 4 bases, with 12 bases separating them. Germline V gene sequence: CDR1 SEHNR, CDR2 FQNEAQ (reference sequence). The repertoire was sequenced with immunoSEQ multiplex PCR; TCRdb's copy has only in-frame clones and lacks some. The table records 95,000 to 150,000 clones, 93% of them present only once. The chain has TRBV7-9 and TRBJ2-3; no clear D. The receptor comes from an adult with an advanced solid tumor such as melanoma, head and neck, liver or kidney cancer. The sequencing here drew on CD4+ or CD8+ T cells sorted from blood, taken in a trial of the OX40 agonist ivuxolimab. CDR3 in amino acids: CASSLGVGRADTQYF. CDR3 nucleotides: TGTGCCAGCAGCTTAGGGGTCGGAAGGGCAGATACGCAGTATTTT.